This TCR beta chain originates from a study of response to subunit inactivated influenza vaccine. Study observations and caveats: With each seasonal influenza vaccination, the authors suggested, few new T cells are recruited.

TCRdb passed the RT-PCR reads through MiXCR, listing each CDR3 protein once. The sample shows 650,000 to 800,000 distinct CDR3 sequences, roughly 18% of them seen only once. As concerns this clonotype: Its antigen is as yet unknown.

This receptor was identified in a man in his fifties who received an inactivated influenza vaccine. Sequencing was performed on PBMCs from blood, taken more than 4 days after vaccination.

CDR3 coding DNA: TGTGCCAGCAGATTCACCCGGGGGAGCACAGATACGCAGTATTTT. Its translation: CASRFTRGSTDTQYF. The chain couples TRBV7-2 to TRBJ2-3; D perhaps matches TRBD2 (6 bases). The V end lost 6 bases, the J end lost 0 bases, and 13 bases lay between the germline ends. Germline V gives CDR1 SGHTA, CDR2 FQGNSA. The CDR3 is 15 amino acids.